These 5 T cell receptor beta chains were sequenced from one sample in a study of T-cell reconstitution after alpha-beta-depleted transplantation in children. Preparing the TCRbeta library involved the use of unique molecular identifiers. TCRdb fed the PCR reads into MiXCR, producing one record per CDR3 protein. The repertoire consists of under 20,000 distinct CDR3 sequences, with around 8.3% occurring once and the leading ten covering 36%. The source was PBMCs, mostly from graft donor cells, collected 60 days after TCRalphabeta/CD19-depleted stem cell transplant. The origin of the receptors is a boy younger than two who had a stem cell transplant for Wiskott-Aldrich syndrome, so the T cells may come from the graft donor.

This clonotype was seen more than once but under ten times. CDR3 nucleotides: TGCGCCAGCAGCTGGCAGGGGGTCGCGGAGACCCAGTACTTC. It yields the protein CASSWQGVAETQYF. The chain recombines TRBV5-1 with TRBJ2-5; 7 bases match TRBD1. This CDR3 contains 14 residues. V shed 3 bases, J shed 5 bases, and the junction held 7 bases outside the gene matches. CDR1 SGHRS and CDR2 YFSETQ come from the germline V gene.

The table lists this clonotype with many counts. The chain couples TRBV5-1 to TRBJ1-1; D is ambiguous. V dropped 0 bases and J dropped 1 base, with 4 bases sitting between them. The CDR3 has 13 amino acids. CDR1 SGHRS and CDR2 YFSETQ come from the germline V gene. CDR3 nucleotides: TGCGCCAGCAGCTTGGCAGCGAACACTGAAGCTTTCTTT. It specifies CASSLAANTEAFF. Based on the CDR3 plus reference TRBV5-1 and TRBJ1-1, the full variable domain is KAGVTQTPRYLIKTRGQQVTLSCSPISGHRSVSWYQQTPGQGLQFLFEYFSETQRNKGNFPGRFSGRQFSNSRSEMNVSTLELGDSALYLCASSLAANTEAFFGQGTRLTVV.

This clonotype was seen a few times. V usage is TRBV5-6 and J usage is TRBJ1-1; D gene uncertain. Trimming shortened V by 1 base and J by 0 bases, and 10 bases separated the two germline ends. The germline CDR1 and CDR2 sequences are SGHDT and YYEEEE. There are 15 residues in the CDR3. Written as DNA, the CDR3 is TGTGCCAGCAGCTTGTTCGCGGCTATGAACACTGAAGCTTTCTTT. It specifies CASSLFAAMNTEAFF.

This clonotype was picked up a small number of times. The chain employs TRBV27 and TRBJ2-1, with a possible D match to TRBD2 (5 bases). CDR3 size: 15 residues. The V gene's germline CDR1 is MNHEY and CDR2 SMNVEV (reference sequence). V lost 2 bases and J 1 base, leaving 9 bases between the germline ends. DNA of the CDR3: TGTGCCAGCAGTTTAGCGGGCTGGTCCTACAATGAGCAGTTCTTC. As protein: CASSLAGWSYNEQFF.

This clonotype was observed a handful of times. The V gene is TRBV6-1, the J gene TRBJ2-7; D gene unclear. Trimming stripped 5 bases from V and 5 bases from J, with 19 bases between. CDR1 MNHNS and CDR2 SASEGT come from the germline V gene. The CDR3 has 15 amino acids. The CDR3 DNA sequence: TGTGCCAGCAGTCTAGAGTCGGCGGAATTAGACGAGCAGTACTTC. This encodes CASSLESAELDEQYF.